What follows are 29 T cell receptor beta chains derived from one specimen sequenced in a study of blood T cell repertoires in COVID-19. This table comes from immunoSEQ multiplex PCR, and its TCRdb copy is limited to in-frame clones, with some not included. This table has more than 150,000 clones, approximately 85% appearing once. The sequencing sample was made of peripheral blood. The receptors originated from an elderly woman with acute or convalescent COVID-19.

V gene TRBV5-1 combines with J gene TRBJ2-1; TRBD2 aligns across 9 bases. This CDR3 is 15 amino acids long. Germline V gene data show CDR1 as SGHRS and CDR2 as YFSETQ. V shed 4 bases, J shed 5 bases, and the junction held 7 bases outside the gene matches. Written as DNA, the CDR3 is TGCGCCAGCAGCAGTTCTAGCGGGGCCAACAATGAGCAGTTCTTC. Residues: CASSSSSGANNEQFF.

This chain joins TRBV5-4 and TRBJ2-7; 10 nucleotides align to TRBD2. The J segment lost 7 bases and the V segment lost 0 bases, leaving 7 bases of the junction unmatched. The CDR3 sequence is 15 residues long. Looked up from germline, CDR1 is SGHNT and CDR2 is YYREEE (reference sequence). This CDR3 reads CASSLGTSGKGEQYF. CDR3 nucleotides: TGTGCCAGCAGCTTGGGAACTAGCGGGAAAGGTGAGCAGTACTTC.

The rearrangement joins TRBV7-2 to TRBJ1-3, with 10 bases matching TRBD1. Germline trimming cut 1 base from V and 0 bases from J; bases unmatched to any gene: 3. The germline CDR1 and CDR2 sequences are SGHTA and FQGNSA. The CDR3 has 17 amino acids. CDR3 bases: TGTGCCAGCAGCTTAGTCGGGACAGGGGTCTCTGGAAACACCATATATTTT. As protein: CASSLVGTGVSGNTIYF.

The CDR3 coding sequence is TGTGCCAGCAGCCGACCGGGACAGGCCTACAATGAGCAGTTCTTC. This translates into CASSRPGQAYNEQFF. The chain couples TRBV9 to TRBJ2-1, with 8 bases that match TRBD1. This CDR3 comprises 15 residues. V gave up 4 bases and J gave up 2 bases; unmatched junction bases: 5. Germline V CDR1 and CDR2: SGDLS, YYNGEE.

The chain joins TRBV12-3 or TRBV12-4 to TRBJ2-5; 8 bases match TRBD1. Trimming at V came to 4 bases and at J to 4 bases, leaving 2 bases not matched to a gene. The CDR3 runs to 13 residues. CDR3 region: CASSSTGGETQYF. CDR3 sequence (DNA): TGTGCCAGCAGTTCAACAGGGGGAGAGACCCAGTACTTC.

V usage is TRBV30 and J usage is TRBJ2-7; 7 bases are a match to TRBD1. Germline V CDR1 and CDR2: GTSNPN, SVGIG (reference sequence). V lost 2 bases, J lost 3 bases, and 1 base stayed unmatched. The CDR3 totals 12 residues. CDR3 sequence reads: CAWSRDSYEQYF. Here the CDR3 DNA reads TGTGCCTGGAGTCGGGACAGCTACGAGCAGTACTTC.

This clone was observed a single time. The chain has TRBV5-5 and TRBJ1-1; the match to TRBD1 covers 12 bases. Per the germline V gene, CDR1 is SGHKS and CDR2 is YYEKEE (reference sequence). The CDR3 is 16 residues long. V shed 7 bases, J shed 5 bases, and the junction held 12 bases outside the gene matches. The CDR3 reads CASVPGQGALWTEAFF. CDR3 nucleotides: TGTGCCAGCGTCCCGGGACAGGGGGCGCTTTGGACTGAAGCTTTCTTT.

The rearrangement uses TRBV30 and TRBJ2-1; D might be TRBD2 (6 bases). Trimming removed 1 base at V and 5 bases at J, with 9 bases between. Germline V gene sequence: CDR1 GTSNPN, CDR2 SVGIG (reference sequence). The length of the CDR3 is 13 residues. CDR3 sequence: CAWSGRADNEQFF. As DNA, the CDR3 is TGTGCCTGGAGTGGGAGGGCCGACAATGAGCAGTTCTTC.

The rearrangement links TRBV7-8 to TRBJ1-2; unclear D gene. V lost 1 base and J lost 3, with 27 bases in between. Per germline, CDR1 SGHVS and CDR2 FQNEAQ. The CDR3 sequence is 20 residues long. The CDR3 sequence: CASSLDWVLAGGRRDYGYTF. For the CDR3, the DNA is TGTGCCAGCAGCTTAGATTGGGTATTAGCGGGCGGCCGGCGGGACTATGGCTACACCTTC.

The CDR3 DNA reads as TGCGCCAGCAGCCCCCTAGGGGGGGCGTACAATGAGCAGTTCTTC. It encodes CASSPLGGAYNEQFF. V and J are TRBV4-1 and TRBJ2-1, with D perhaps TRBD2 (7 bases). Trimming shortened V by 4 bases and J by 4 bases, and 14 bases separated the two germline ends. CDR1 is MGHRA, CDR2 YSYEKL, per germline. The CDR3 length is 15 residues.

The rearrangement links TRBV3-1 (or the pseudogene TRBV3-2) to TRBJ1-4, with D possibly being TRBD1 (5 bases). This CDR3 comprises 14 residues. Per germline, CDR1 LGHDT and CDR2 YNNKEL (reference sequence). Trimming stripped 7 bases from V and 8 bases from J, with 17 bases between. The CDR3 region is CASTPSGGGEKLFF. The DNA for the CDR3 is TGTGCCAGCACCCCATCGGGGGGAGGAGAAAAACTGTTTTTT.

The chain carries TRBV6-5 and TRBJ1-2; TRBD1 aligns across 9 bases. CDR3 length equals 13 residues. Germline CDR1 reads MNHEY; CDR2 reads SVGAGI. V lost 8 bases to trimming and J lost 4 bases; unmatched junction nucleotides: 5. The CDR3 nucleotides are TGTGCCAGCGCAACAGGGGGCGGCTATGGCTACACCTTC. It is translated as CASATGGGYGYTF.

The chain has TRBV12-3 or TRBV12-4 and TRBJ1-4; 9 nucleotides align to TRBD1. J was trimmed by 8 bases and V by 6 bases; bases with no gene match: 4. There are 13 residues in the CDR3. The CDR3 region is CASRQGAEEKLFF. CDR3 in DNA: TGTGCCAGCAGACAGGGGGCTGAGGAAAAACTGTTTTTT.

This clone appeared a few times. This chain uses TRBV19 with TRBJ1-5; 7 nucleotides align to TRBD1. CDR3 length: 14 amino acids. CDR1 LNHDA and CDR2 SQIVND come from the germline V gene (reference sequence). V gave up 7 bases and J gave up 4 bases; unmatched junction bases: 7. As DNA, the CDR3 is TGTGCCAGTACTGGGGCAGGGGGTAATCAGCCCCAGCATTTT. As protein: CASTGAGGNQPQHF. Looking up the rest from reference TRBV19 and TRBJ1-5 gives the full variable domain: DGGITQSPKYLFRKEGQNVTLSCEQNLNHDAMYWYRQDPGQGLRLIYYSQIVNDFQKGDIAEGYSVSREKKESFPLTVTSAQKNPTAFYLCASTGAGGNQPQHFGDGTRLSIL.

The chain joins TRBV19 to TRBJ1-6, with 8 bases matching TRBD1. After removal of 3 bases from V and 5 bases from J, the junction contained 3 bases not matched to a gene. CDR3 length: 15 amino acids. Germline V CDR1 and CDR2: LNHDA, SQIVND (reference sequence). CDR3 sequence: CASSINRGDNSPLHF. CDR3 nucleotides: TGTGCCAGTAGTATCAACAGGGGGGATAATTCACCCCTCCACTTT.

V gene TRBV6-1 combines with J gene TRBJ2-7, with 10 bases aligning to TRBD2. Germline trimming cut 0 bases from V and 4 bases from J; bases unmatched to any gene: 3. Germline lookup yields CDR1 MNHNS and CDR2 SASEGT. The CDR3 runs 15 residues. CDR3 sequence: CASSEAASGSYEQYF. For the CDR3, the DNA is TGTGCCAGCAGTGAAGCGGCTAGCGGGAGTTACGAGCAGTACTTC.

The V gene is TRBV6-2 or TRBV6-3, the J gene TRBJ1-5, with D unresolved. V was shortened by 0 bases and J by 2 bases, with 17 bases between the two germline ends. Germline V lookup: CDR1 MNHEY, CDR2 SVGEGT. The CDR3 totals 18 residues. CDR3 region: CASSYSAGILRGNQPQHF. The CDR3 nucleotides read TGTGCCAGCAGTTACTCGGCCGGAATTCTTCGGGGCAATCAGCCCCAGCATTTT.

This clone was observed a few times. V and J are TRBV18 and TRBJ2-7; 7 positions match TRBD1. Germline values: CDR1 KGHSH, CDR2 LQKENI. The V segment lost 3 bases and the J segment 3 bases; nucleotides outside the gene matches: 8. The CDR3 extends over 15 amino acids. In DNA, the CDR3 is TGTGCCAGCTCACCGTCATGGACAGGAGTCTACGAGCAGTACTTC. Amino acids: CASSPSWTGVYEQYF. The full variable domain, its missing parts supplied by reference TRBV18 and TRBJ2-7, is NAGVMQNPRHLVRRRGQEARLRCSPMKGHSHVYWYRQLPEEGLKFMVYLQKENIIDESGMPKERFSAEFPKEGPSILRIQQVVRGDSAAYFCASSPSWTGVYEQYFGPGTRLTVT.

This clone was counted a few times. V is TRBV7-8 and J is TRBJ1-1; 10 bases agree with TRBD1. This CDR3 spans 15 amino acids. Per the germline V gene, CDR1 is SGHVS and CDR2 is FQNEAQ. Trimming at V came to 4 bases and at J to 7 bases, leaving 9 bases not matched to a gene. The CDR3, as DNA: TGTGCCAGCAGCTCAATCGGACAGGGGGGTTTTGAAGCTTTCTTT. Protein: CASSSIGQGGFEAFF.

V usage is TRBV11-2 and J usage is TRBJ2-2; 10 positions agree with TRBD2. CDR1 is SGHAT, CDR2 FQNNGV, per germline. This CDR3 contains 15 residues. V shed 6 bases, J shed 6 bases, and the junction held 7 bases outside the gene matches. The CDR3 here is CASRALAGAPGELFF. The CDR3 nucleotides read TGTGCCAGCAGAGCCCTAGCGGGAGCCCCCGGGGAGCTGTTTTTT.

The V and J genes are TRBV4-1 and TRBJ2-7, with TRBD1 identical over 7 bases. This CDR3 region has 15 residues. V dropped 3 bases and J dropped 0; count of bases not matched to a gene: 5. From germline, CDR1 is MGHRA and CDR2 YSYEKL. The CDR3 spells CASSHSRDSSYEQYF. CDR3 nucleotide sequence: TGCGCCAGCAGCCACTCCAGGGACAGCTCCTACGAGCAGTACTTC.

This chain joins TRBV6-5 and TRBJ2-1; 8 nucleotides line up with TRBD2. Germline assignment: CDR1 MNHEY and CDR2 SVGAGI. V trimming: 10 bases; J trimming: 6 bases; junction bases outside the gene matches: 14. This CDR3 is built from 15 residues. CDR3 DNA sequence: TGTGCCACCAACCGAGCGGGAGTGAGGGGCAATGAGCAGTTCTTC. The encoded protein is CATNRAGVRGNEQFF.

The chain employs TRBV25-1 and TRBJ1-1; TRBD1 aligns across 11 bases. Germline V CDR1 and CDR2: MGHDK, SYGVNS. This CDR3 comprises 14 residues. With 6 bases clipped from V and 5 bases from J, the junction kept 5 bases outside the gene matches. CDR3 DNA sequence: TGTGCCAGCAGCGGACAGGGGGCAAGGACTGAAGCTTTCTTT. Translated: CASSGQGARTEAFF. The full variable domain, completed using reference TRBV25-1 and TRBJ1-1, is EADIYQTPRYLVIGTGKKITLECSQTMGHDKMYWYQQDPGMELHLIHYSYGVNSTEKGDLSSESTVSRIRTEHFPLTLESARPSHTSQYLCASSGQGARTEAFFGQGTRLTVV.

The chain couples TRBV7-2 to TRBJ2-2; D ambiguous. Trimming cost V 5 bases and J 4 bases, with 14 bases left between them. Germline values: CDR1 SGHTA, CDR2 FQGNSA. The CDR3 runs 15 residues. CDR3 sequence reads: CASSIGQAATGELFF. The DNA for the CDR3 is TGTGCCAGCAGCATAGGGCAGGCAGCCACCGGGGAGCTGTTTTTT.

The chain links TRBV3-1 (or the pseudogene TRBV3-2) to TRBJ1-6; no definite D call. CDR1 is LGHDT, CDR2 YNNKEL, per germline (reference sequence). The germline V and J ends were trimmed by 1 base and 9 bases, with 13 bases remaining between them. The CDR3 has 15 amino acids. CDR3 protein: CASSQGAANFSPLHF. The CDR3 nucleotides are TGTGCCAGCAGCCAAGGGGCCGCGAATTTTTCACCCCTCCACTTT.

This chain connects TRBV9 to TRBJ1-1; TRBD1 matches at 7 bases. The CDR3 is made up of 16 amino acids. V lost 1 base to trimming and J lost 5 bases; unmatched junction nucleotides: 11. Germline lookup yields CDR1 SGDLS and CDR2 YYNGEE. The CDR3 loop is CASSVFPDRASTEAFF. The CDR3 DNA reads TGTGCCAGCAGCGTATTCCCAGACAGGGCGAGTACTGAAGCTTTCTTT.

The rearrangement joins TRBV30 to TRBJ2-1; no clear D gene. The CDR3 totals 12 residues. Germline V CDR1 and CDR2: GTSNPN, SVGIG (reference sequence). Trimming took off 3 bases at V and 8 bases at J, with 11 bases between the two ends. CDR3 bases: TGTGCCTGGAGCATTGCGTTGGATGAGCAGTTCTTC. It yields the protein CAWSIALDEQFF. Using reference TRBV30 and TRBJ2-1 for the parts outside the CDR3, the full variable domain is SQTIHQWPATLVQPVGSPLSLECTVEGTSNPNLYWYRQAAGRGLQLLFYSVGIGQISSEVPQNLSASRPQDRQFILSSKKLLLSDSGFYLCAWSIALDEQFFGPGTRLTVL.

The gene calls are TRBV7-2 and TRBJ2-3; TRBD1 aligns across 7 bases. This CDR3 region has 15 residues. V shed 6 bases, J shed 1 base, and the junction held 7 bases outside the gene matches. CDR1 and CDR2 from the germline V gene are SGHTA and FQGNSA. The CDR3, as DNA: TGTGCCAGCAGTAACCGGGACAGAGGCACAGATACGCAGTATTTT. This sequence encodes CASSNRDRGTDTQYF.

The V call is TRBV7-9, the J call TRBJ2-7; 10 positions match TRBD2. This CDR3 contains 15 residues. CDR1 is SEHNR, CDR2 FQNEAQ, per germline (reference sequence). V trimming: 7 bases; J trimming: 0 bases; junction bases outside the gene matches: 6. CDR3 in amino acids: CASNPASGGSYEQYF. The DNA for the CDR3 is TGTGCCAGCAACCCCGCTAGCGGGGGCTCCTACGAGCAGTACTTC.